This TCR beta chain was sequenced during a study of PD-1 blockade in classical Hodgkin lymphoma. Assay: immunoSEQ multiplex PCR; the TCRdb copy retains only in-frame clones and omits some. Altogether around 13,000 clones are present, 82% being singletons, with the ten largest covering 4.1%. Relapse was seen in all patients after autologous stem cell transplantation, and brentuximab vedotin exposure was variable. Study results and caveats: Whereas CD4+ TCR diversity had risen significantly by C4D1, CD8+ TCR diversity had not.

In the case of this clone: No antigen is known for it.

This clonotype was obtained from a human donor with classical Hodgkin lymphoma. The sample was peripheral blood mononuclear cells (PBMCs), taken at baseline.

CDR3: CASSLMGLAGGSYEQYF. The CDR3 region has the DNA TGTGCCAGCAGCTTAATGGGACTAGCGGGGGGGTCCTACGAGCAGTACTTC. The chain combines TRBV7-2 with TRBJ2-7; 16 bases are a match to TRBD2. The ends lost 2 bases at V and 1 base at J; junction bases unmatched: 2. Germline CDR1 reads SGHTA; CDR2 reads FQGNSA. The length of the CDR3 is 17 residues. Using reference TRBV7-2 and TRBJ2-7 for the parts outside the CDR3, the full variable domain is GAGVSQSPSNKVTEKGKDVELRCDPISGHTALYWYRQSLGQGLEFLIYFQGNSAPDKSGLPSDRFSAERTGGSVSTLTIQRTQQEDSAVYLCASSLMGLAGGSYEQYFGPGTRLTVT.